Presented here are 16 T cell receptor beta chains from one specimen sequenced in a study of blood T cell repertoires in COVID-19. Profiling relied on immunoSEQ multiplex PCR, and the TCRdb table lists in-frame clones only, not all of them. The table includes roughly 90,000 clones, 70% to 90% detected once. Sequencing was carried out using peripheral blood. These receptors originate from a man aged 45-60 years with COVID-19, enrolled during active disease.

This clone has a single count. The CDR3 nucleotides read TGTGCCATCAGTGAGAGCACAGCCGATGAAAAACTGTTTTTT. This sequence encodes CAISESTADEKLFF. V is TRBV10-3 and J is TRBJ1-4; D call uncertain. The V gene's germline CDR1 is ENHRY and CDR2 SYGVKD. CDR3 size: 14 residues. V was shortened by 2 bases and J by 6 bases, with 10 bases between the two germline ends.

The V call is TRBV18, the J call TRBJ2-4; 7 nucleotides agree with TRBD1. V lost 4 bases, J lost 5 bases, and 8 bases stayed unmatched. Germline V gene sequence: CDR1 KGHSH, CDR2 LQKENI. The length of the CDR3 is 15 residues. CDR3 DNA sequence: TGTGCCAGCTCACAAACCGACAGGGCCGAAAACATTCAGTACTTC. It yields the protein CASSQTDRAENIQYF.

The rearrangement uses TRBV6-5 and TRBJ1-5, with D maybe TRBD1 (6 bases). CDR3 length equals 12 residues. The V and J ends lost 6 bases and 4 bases respectively, with 7 bases between them. Per germline, CDR1 MNHEY and CDR2 SVGAGI. The DNA of the CDR3 is TGTGCCAGCAGCCAGGGGAATCAGCCCCAGCATTTT. Encoded protein: CASSQGNQPQHF.

The CDR3 spells CASSMGQTIYNEQFF. DNA of the CDR3: TGTGCCAGCAGCATGGGACAGACAATTTACAATGAGCAGTTCTTC. J is TRBJ2-1 and V is TRBV9, with TRBD1 matching over 7 bases. The CDR3 loop spans 15 amino acids. The germline V gene encodes CDR1 SGDLS and CDR2 YYNGEE. V lost 4 bases to trimming and J lost 4 bases; unmatched junction nucleotides: 8.

The V gene is TRBV5-1, the J gene TRBJ2-1; 9 nucleotides match TRBD2. V gave up 1 base and J gave up 4 bases; unmatched junction bases: 6. Germline CDR1 and CDR2: SGHRS and YFSETQ. The CDR3 length is 16 residues. The CDR3 here is CASSLQASGDYNEQFF. The CDR3 DNA is TGCGCCAGCAGCTTGCAGGCTAGCGGGGATTACAATGAGCAGTTCTTC.

The V gene is TRBV28, the J gene TRBJ1-1, with TRBD1 matching over 9 bases. This CDR3 region has 15 residues. V was clipped by 3 bases and J by 9 bases; unmatched bases: 11. CDR1 and CDR2 (germline): MDHEN, SYDVKM. The CDR3 region is CASSLGGQGPKQAFF. The DNA for the CDR3 is TGTGCCAGCAGTTTGGGAGGACAGGGGCCGAAGCAAGCTTTCTTT.

The V gene is TRBV24-1, the J gene TRBJ2-5; D possibly corresponds to TRBD2 (6 bases). The V end lost 5 bases, the J end lost 5 bases, and 14 bases lay between the germline ends. The germline V gene has CDR1 KGHDR and CDR2 SFDVKD. The CDR3 length is 14 residues. The CDR3 sequence is CATSGGGVGETQYF. The DNA for the CDR3 is TGTGCCACCAGTGGAGGCGGGGTTGGGGAGACCCAGTACTTC.

J is TRBJ2-3 and V is TRBV28, with TRBD2 matching 9 bases. The ends lost 2 bases at V and 4 bases at J; junction bases unmatched: 7. The CDR3 consists of 16 residues. CDR1 and CDR2 (germline): MDHEN, SYDVKM. CDR3: CASSLDAGGRADTQYF. Written as DNA, the CDR3 is TGTGCCAGCAGTTTAGATGCGGGGGGGAGGGCAGATACGCAGTATTTT.

The chain combines TRBV7-9 with TRBJ1-2; D gene unclear. Germline V CDR1 and CDR2: SEHNR, FQNEAQ (reference sequence). CDR3 length: 13 residues. The ends were cut back, 3 bases at V and 2 bases at J, with 7 bases in the middle. The CDR3 reads CASSFPVNYGYTF. The DNA of the CDR3 is TGTGCCAGCAGCTTTCCCGTAAACTATGGCTACACCTTC.

The chain combines TRBV28 with TRBJ2-7; 10 bases are a match to TRBD1. Germline V lookup: CDR1 MDHEN, CDR2 SYDVKM. The V segment lost 6 bases and the J segment 3 bases; nucleotides outside the gene matches: 5. CDR3 length equals 14 residues. The chain's CDR3 is CASSDRDRGYEQYF. CDR3 DNA sequence: TGTGCCAGCAGCGACCGGGACAGGGGCTACGAGCAGTACTTC.

V and J are TRBV5-1 and TRBJ2-7, with 7 nucleotides matching TRBD1. The CDR3 sequence is 16 residues long. Germline-derived CDR1 and CDR2 are SGHRS and YFSETQ. The J segment lost 2 bases and the V segment lost 0 bases, leaving 8 bases of the junction unmatched. The CDR3 reads CASSLARQGTPYEQYF. Here the CDR3 DNA reads TGCGCCAGCAGCTTGGCCCGACAGGGAACCCCCTACGAGCAGTACTTC.

V and J are TRBV15 and TRBJ1-3, with 10 nucleotides matching TRBD1. The CDR3 extends over 16 amino acids. Germline V gene sequence: CDR1 LNHNV, CDR2 YYDKDF (reference sequence). V was pared by 4 bases and J by 3 bases, with 6 bases of the junction left unmatched. CDR3 DNA sequence: TGTGCCACCAGCACCGGGACAGGGGAACTTGGAAACACCATATATTTT. It codes for CATSTGTGELGNTIYF.

The chain recombines TRBV4-2 with TRBJ2-1, with 8 bases that match TRBD2. After removal of 0 bases from V and 3 bases from J, the junction contained 4 bases not matched to a gene. The CDR3 length is 16 residues. The germline V gene encodes CDR1 LGHNA and CDR2 YNFKEQ. The CDR3 sequence: CASSQDPGGDYNEQFF. CDR3 bases: TGTGCCAGCAGCCAAGATCCCGGGGGGGACTACAATGAGCAGTTCTTC.

This clone has only one observation. J is TRBJ2-3 and V is TRBV7-2; 9 bases agree with TRBD2. In germline, CDR1 is SGHTA, CDR2 FQGNSA. This CDR3 has 14 amino acids. After removal of 3 bases from V and 5 bases from J, the junction contained 3 bases not matched to a gene. CDR3 amino acids: CASSFRRGGDTQYF. The CDR3 DNA reads TGTGCCAGCAGCTTCCGGCGGGGGGGAGATACGCAGTATTTT.

This rearrangement joins TRBV6-5 to TRBJ2-7; unclear D gene. The CDR3 totals 14 residues. Trimming shortened V by 0 bases and J by 1 base, and 7 bases separated the two germline ends. In germline, CDR1 is MNHEY, CDR2 SVGAGI. CDR3 amino acids: CASSYSSQSYEQYF. CDR3 DNA sequence: TGTGCCAGCAGTTACTCGTCCCAGTCCTACGAGCAGTACTTC.

The chain carries TRBV7-9 and TRBJ2-7, with 11 bases lining up with TRBD2. The CDR3 is made up of 18 amino acids. The V gene's germline CDR1 is SEHNR and CDR2 FQNEAQ (reference sequence). V was clipped by 5 bases and J by 0 bases; unmatched bases: 12. The CDR3 region is CASSKSGLAGGSSYEQYF. The CDR3, as DNA: TGTGCCAGCAGCAAATCAGGGCTAGCGGGGGGCAGCTCCTACGAGCAGTACTTC. Combining the CDR3 with reference TRBV7-9 and TRBJ2-7 gives the whole variable domain DTGVSQNPRHKITKRGQNVTFRCDPISEHNRLYWYRQTLGQGPEFLTYFQNEAQLEKSRLLSDRFSAERPKGSFSTLEIQRTEQGDSAMYLCASSKSGLAGGSSYEQYFGPGTRLTVT.